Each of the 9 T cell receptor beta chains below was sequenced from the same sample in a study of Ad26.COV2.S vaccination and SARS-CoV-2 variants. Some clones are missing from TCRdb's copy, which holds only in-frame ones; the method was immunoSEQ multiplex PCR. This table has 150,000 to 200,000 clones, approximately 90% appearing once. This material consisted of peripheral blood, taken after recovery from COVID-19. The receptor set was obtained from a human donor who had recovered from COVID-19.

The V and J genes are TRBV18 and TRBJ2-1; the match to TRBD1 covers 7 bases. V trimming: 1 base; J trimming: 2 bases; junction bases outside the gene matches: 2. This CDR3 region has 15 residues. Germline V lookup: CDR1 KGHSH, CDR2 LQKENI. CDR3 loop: CASSPRRGTYNEQFF. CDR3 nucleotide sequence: TGTGCCAGCTCACCACGCAGGGGGACCTACAATGAGCAGTTCTTC.

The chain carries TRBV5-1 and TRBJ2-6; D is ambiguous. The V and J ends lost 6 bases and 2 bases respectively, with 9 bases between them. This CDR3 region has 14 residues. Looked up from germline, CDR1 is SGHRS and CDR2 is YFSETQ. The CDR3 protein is CASNELTGANVLTF. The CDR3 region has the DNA TGCGCCAGCAATGAGCTTACTGGGGCCAACGTCCTGACTTTC.

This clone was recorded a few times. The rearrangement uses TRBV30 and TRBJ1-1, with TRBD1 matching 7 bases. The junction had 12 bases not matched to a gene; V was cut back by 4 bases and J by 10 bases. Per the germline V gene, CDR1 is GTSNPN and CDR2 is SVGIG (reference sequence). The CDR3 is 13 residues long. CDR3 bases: TGTGCCTGGAAGGTTGGCAGGGGGGTGGGAGCTTTCTTT. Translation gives CAWKVGRGVGAFF.

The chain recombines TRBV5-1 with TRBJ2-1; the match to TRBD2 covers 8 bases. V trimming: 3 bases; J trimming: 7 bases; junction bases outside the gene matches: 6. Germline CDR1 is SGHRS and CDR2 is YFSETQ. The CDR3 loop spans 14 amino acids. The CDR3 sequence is CASSSGLEVNEQFF. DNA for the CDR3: TGCGCCAGCAGCTCGGGACTAGAGGTGAATGAGCAGTTCTTC.

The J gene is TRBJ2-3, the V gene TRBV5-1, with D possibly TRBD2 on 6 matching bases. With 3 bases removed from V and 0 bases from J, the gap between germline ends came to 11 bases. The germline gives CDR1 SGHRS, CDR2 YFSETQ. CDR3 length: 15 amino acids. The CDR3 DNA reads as TGCGCCAGCAGCTGGAGCGGGCCTAGCACAGATACGCAGTATTTT. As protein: CASSWSGPSTDTQYF.

The CDR3 nucleotides are TGTGCCAGCAGCTTTACAGGAGGGACTGAAGCTTTCTTT. This sequence encodes CASSFTGGTEAFF. This sequence joins TRBV7-3 and TRBJ1-1; possibly TRBD1 for D (5 bases). Trimming took 3 bases from V and 5 from J, leaving 10 bases between them. Germline V gene sequence: CDR1 SGHTA, CDR2 FQGTGA. The CDR3 sequence is 13 residues long. The full variable domain, rest sourced from reference TRBV7-3 and TRBJ1-1, is GAGVSQTPSNKVTEKGKYVELRCDPISGHTALYWYRQSLGQGPEFLIYFQGTGAADDSGLPNDRFFAVRPEGSVSTLKIQRTERGDSAVYLCASSFTGGTEAFFGQGTRLTVV.

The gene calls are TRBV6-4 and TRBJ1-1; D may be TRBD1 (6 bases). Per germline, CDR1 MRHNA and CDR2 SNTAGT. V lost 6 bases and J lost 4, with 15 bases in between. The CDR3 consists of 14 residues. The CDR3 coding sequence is TGTGCCAGCAGGCCGACAGGACAATTCACTGAAGCTTTCTTT. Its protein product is CASRPTGQFTEAFF.

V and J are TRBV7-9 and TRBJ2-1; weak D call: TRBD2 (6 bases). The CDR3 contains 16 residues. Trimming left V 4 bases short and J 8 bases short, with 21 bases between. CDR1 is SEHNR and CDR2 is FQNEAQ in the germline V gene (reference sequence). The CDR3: CASSYSGQGDIDEQFF. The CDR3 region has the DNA TGTGCCAGCAGCTACAGCGGGCAGGGCGATATCGATGAGCAGTTCTTC.

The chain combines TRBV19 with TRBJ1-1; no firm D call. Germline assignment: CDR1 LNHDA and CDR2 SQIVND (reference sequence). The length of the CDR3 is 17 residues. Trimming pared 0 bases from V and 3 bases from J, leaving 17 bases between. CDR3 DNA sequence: TGTGCCAGTAGTATAGAAATAGGCCGACCAACCTACACTGAAGCTTTCTTT. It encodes CASSIEIGRPTYTEAFF.